The 13 T cell receptor beta chains below were found in one sample sequenced in a study of regulatory and conventional T cells in RAG deficiency. Using immunoSEQ multiplex PCR, the repertoire was profiled, and TCRdb retains in-frame clones only, with some absent. The sample records under 35,000 clones, about 87% being singletons. This same sample was also part of a study on regulatory T cells. Turning to that study: Amplification used 52 TRBV primers and 13 TRBJ primers.

The sample consisted of CD8+ T cells sorted from blood. The source of these receptors is a human donor in good health.

The genes are TRBV6-5 and TRBJ2-7; tentative D call: TRBD1 (7 bases). This CDR3 has 12 residues. Germline-derived CDR1 and CDR2 are MNHEY and SVGAGI. Trimming left V 6 bases short and J 7 bases short, with 13 bases between. The CDR3 reads CASSKTGREQYF. DNA of the CDR3: TGTGCCAGCAGCAAGACAGGGAGGGAGCAGTACTTC.

The CDR3 DNA reads as TGTGCCAGTAGTATAGCCGGGACAGACCTATACGAGCAGTACTTC. This gives the protein CASSIAGTDLYEQYF. The genes are TRBV19 and TRBJ2-7, with 7 nucleotides matching TRBD1. V was clipped by 1 base and J by 4 bases; unmatched bases: 7. CDR3 size: 15 residues. The germline V gene encodes CDR1 LNHDA and CDR2 SQIVND (reference sequence). Using reference TRBV19 and TRBJ2-7 for the parts outside the CDR3, the full variable domain is DGGITQSPKYLFRKEGQNVTLSCEQNLNHDAMYWYRQDPGQGLRLIYYSQIVNDFQKGDIAEGYSVSREKKESFPLTVTSAQKNPTAFYLCASSIAGTDLYEQYFGPGTRLTVT.

This clone was seen once. J is TRBJ1-1 and V is TRBV6-1, with D possibly being TRBD1 (5 bases). The CDR3 is 13 amino acids. Germline-derived CDR1 and CDR2 are MNHNS and SASEGT. Trimming left V 6 bases short and J 1 base short, with 9 bases between. The CDR3 spells CASRSGPNTEAFF. CDR3 DNA sequence: TGTGCCAGCAGATCGGGGCCGAACACTGAAGCTTTCTTT.

This clone was detected once. J is TRBJ2-7 and V is TRBV4-2; D not resolved. Germline V CDR1 and CDR2: LGHNA, YNFKEQ. V was trimmed by 0 bases and J by 3 bases, leaving 3 bases between them. CDR3 length equals 12 residues. CDR3 DNA sequence: TGTGCCAGCAGCCAAGATCGCTACGAGCAGTACTTC. Translated: CASSQDRYEQYF.

The chain couples TRBV27 to TRBJ1-1; 7 positions agree with TRBD1. V shed 7 bases and J 0 bases; nucleotides not matched to a gene: 8. The V gene's germline CDR1 is MNHEY and CDR2 SMNVEV (reference sequence). This CDR3 comprises 15 residues. CDR3 amino acids: CASKSEGALNTEAFF. CDR3 nucleotide sequence: TGTGCCAGCAAATCCGAGGGGGCCCTGAACACTGAAGCTTTCTTT.

This clone was counted a single time. This rearrangement joins TRBV7-8 to TRBJ2-3, with 8 bases identical to TRBD1. The CDR3 length is 16 residues. The ends lost 5 bases at V and 0 bases at J; junction bases unmatched: 7. CDR1 is SGHVS and CDR2 is FQNEAQ in the germline V gene. CDR3 DNA: TGTGCCAGCAGCCACCTTCAGGGGGCGAGCACAGATACGCAGTATTTT. It translates to CASSHLQGASTDTQYF.

The chain recombines TRBV5-5 with TRBJ2-1; TRBD2 might be the D (6 bases). This CDR3 has 12 residues. Trimming took off 5 bases at V and 6 bases at J, with 9 bases between the two ends. Germline CDR1 SGHKS, CDR2 YYEKEE (reference sequence). The chain's CDR3 is CASRYSGNEQFF. For the CDR3, the DNA is TGTGCCAGCAGGTATAGCGGCAATGAGCAGTTCTTC.

The genes are TRBV11-2 and TRBJ1-3; D gene unclear. V dropped 5 bases and J dropped 0 bases, with 23 bases sitting between them. Germline V gives CDR1 SGHAT, CDR2 FQNNGV. This CDR3 contains 19 residues. The CDR3 sequence: CASSALTGSPGHSGNTIYF. In nucleotides, the CDR3 is TGTGCCAGCAGCGCCCTAACGGGGTCGCCAGGCCACTCTGGAAACACCATATATTTT.

Turning to this clone: Other DNA sequences in the same sample also yield this CDR3. The chain has TRBV11-2 and TRBJ2-5; TRBD1 agrees at 7 bases. CDR1 is SGHAT and CDR2 is FQNNGV in the germline V gene. V was clipped by 5 bases and J by 1 base; unmatched bases: 4. This CDR3 region has 14 residues. CDR3 region: CASSMGQLQETQYF. The CDR3 nucleotides read TGTGCCAGCAGCATGGGACAGCTCCAAGAGACCCAGTACTTC.

This sequence joins TRBV6-6 and TRBJ2-7, with D perhaps TRBD2 (5 bases). Per the germline V gene, CDR1 is MNHNY and CDR2 is SVGAGI (reference sequence). Trimming took 6 bases from V and 6 from J, leaving 21 bases between them. This CDR3 is 15 amino acids long. For the CDR3, the DNA is TGTGCCAGCAGCCCCCGGGGTCCTGGCCCCTCCGAGCAGTACTTC. It encodes CASSPRGPGPSEQYF.

The chain is built from TRBV7-8 and TRBJ2-7; D is perhaps TRBD2 (6 bases). Germline V gene lookup returns CDR1 SGHVS and CDR2 FQNEAQ. Trimming cost V 2 bases and J 6 bases, with 17 bases left between them. This CDR3 spans 15 amino acids. CDR3 residues: CASSLWGESNLEQYF. The CDR3 DNA reads as TGTGCCAGCAGCTTATGGGGGGAGAGTAATCTCGAGCAGTACTTC.

The chain carries TRBV19 and TRBJ2-1; 8 bases are shared with TRBD2. The germline V gene encodes CDR1 LNHDA and CDR2 SQIVND (reference sequence). This CDR3 spans 15 amino acids. With V trimmed by 7 bases and J by 3 bases, 8 bases remained unmatched. The CDR3 coding sequence is TGTGCCAGTAACCTCGGGGGGGTTTTCTACAATGAGCAGTTCTTC. This sequence encodes CASNLGGVFYNEQFF.

The chain carries TRBV6-5 and TRBJ1-1; D uncertain. Trimming took 5 bases from V and 6 from J, leaving 10 bases between them. Per germline, CDR1 MNHEY and CDR2 SVGAGI. The CDR3 runs to 12 residues. The CDR3 nucleotides read TGTGCCAGCAGTGGAGCGGAACCTGAAGCTTTCTTT. It specifies CASSGAEPEAFF.